These 11 T cell receptor beta chains were all obtained from the same sample, sequenced in a study of shared clonotypes between healthy human individuals (TCRdb year 2020). Library creation used the immunoSEQ multiplex PCR assay. The source is immuneACCESS, and TCRdb retained only in-frame sequences with V and J called. Part of the clones is not carried over; for the studies checked, unresolved V genes explain less than half of this, and the remainder is unexplained. The sample table lists around 2.1 million clones, about 93% of them with a count of one. 1.5% to 2% of the sample is taken by the ten largest. CD8 naive samples were CD45RO-negative cells positively selected for CCR7, giving a CD45RA+CCR7+ population that excluded TemRA cells. The sample comprised naive CD8+ T cells from PBMCs. Interpreted using the paper, the cell subset or site label stands for: CD45RA+CCR7+. These receptors all stem from a man younger than 35 in good health. Some clones in this sample may be carry-over from other donors' samples.

The chain couples TRBV5-6 to TRBJ2-7; D not resolved. The CDR3 runs 11 residues. V was trimmed by 3 bases and J by 3 bases, leaving 4 bases between them. CDR1 and CDR2 (germline): SGHDT, YYEEEE. The CDR3 DNA sequence: TGTGCCAGCAGCTACAACTACGAGCAGTACTTC. Translating gives CASSYNYEQYF.

This clone occurred once. This sample includes further DNA sequences coding for the same CDR3. J is TRBJ1-2 and V is TRBV6-5; 8 positions agree with TRBD1. Trimming cost V 0 bases and J 6 bases; bases outside gene matches: 6. The CDR3 runs to 15 residues. Per the germline V gene, CDR1 is MNHEY and CDR2 is SVGAGI. The CDR3 region is CASSYSGQGADGYTF. As DNA, the CDR3 is TGTGCCAGCAGTTACTCGGGGCAGGGGGCAGATGGCTACACCTTC.

This chain connects TRBV4-1 to TRBJ1-1; D not certain. CDR3 length equals 14 residues. The V and J ends lost 5 bases and 4 bases respectively, with 14 bases between them. The germline gives CDR1 MGHRA, CDR2 YSYEKL. CDR3: CASSRPARSTEAFF. CDR3 nucleotide sequence: TGCGCCAGCAGCAGGCCAGCGCGGAGCACTGAAGCTTTCTTT.

This chain links TRBV9 with TRBJ2-5; 10 bases fit TRBD1. V was pared by 0 bases and J by 3 bases, with 2 bases of the junction left unmatched. Germline values: CDR1 SGDLS, CDR2 YYNGEE. This CDR3 contains 15 residues. For the CDR3, the DNA is TGTGCCAGCAGCGTAGCTGGGACAGGGGAAGAGACCCAGTACTTC. This sequence encodes CASSVAGTGEETQYF.

This clone was detected only a few times. This chain links TRBV2 with TRBJ1-1; D remains ambiguous. CDR3 length: 17 residues. V lost 2 bases and J 0 bases, leaving 16 bases between the germline ends. Germline CDR1 is SNHLY and CDR2 is FYNNEI. The CDR3 loop reads CASSEISGLGMNTEAFF. In nucleotides, the CDR3 is TGTGCCAGCAGTGAAATATCTGGGTTAGGCATGAACACTGAAGCTTTCTTT.

This rearrangement joins TRBV28 to TRBJ2-1; TRBD2 matches at 12 bases. This CDR3 contains 14 residues. CDR1 and CDR2 from the germline V gene are MDHEN and SYDVKM. After removal of 5 bases from V and 10 bases from J, the junction contained 6 bases not matched to a gene. The chain's CDR3 is CASSLAGGPEEQFF. Written as DNA, the CDR3 is TGTGCCAGCAGTCTAGCGGGAGGGCCGGAGGAGCAGTTCTTC. The variable domain in full, with the rest retrieved from reference TRBV28 and TRBJ2-1, is DVKVTQSSRYLVKRTGEKVFLECVQDMDHENMFWYRQDPGLGLRLIYFSYDVKMKEKGDIPEGYSVSREKKERFSLILESASTNQTSMYLCASSLAGGPEEQFFGPGTRLTVL.

This clone appeared once. The chain couples TRBV29-1 to TRBJ2-1; 9 bases fit TRBD2. V was pared by 7 bases and J by 4 bases, with 8 bases of the junction left unmatched. Germline CDR1 reads SQVTM; CDR2 reads ANQGSEA. The CDR3 is 14 residues long. CDR3 in DNA: TGCAGCGCTTTCGGGGCGGGAGGGTACAATGAGCAGTTCTTC. It is translated as CSAFGAGGYNEQFF.

For this clone: The same CDR3 is also encoded by other DNA sequences in this sample. This chain links TRBV11-2 with TRBJ2-7; TRBD1 aligns across 8 bases. Germline V gene sequence: CDR1 SGHAT, CDR2 FQNNGV. V shed 4 bases and J 2 bases; nucleotides not matched to a gene: 4. CDR3 size: 14 residues. The CDR3 region has the DNA TGTGCCAGCAGCTCCGGGACAGGAGCCTACGAGCAGTACTTC. Translating it yields CASSSGTGAYEQYF. The entire variable domain, with the rest obtained from reference TRBV11-2 and TRBJ2-7, is as follows: EAGVAQSPRYKIIEKRQSVAFWCNPISGHATLYWYQQILGQGPKLLIQFQNNGVVDDSQLPKDRFSAERLKGVDSTLKIQPAKLEDSAVYLCASSSGTGAYEQYFGPGTRLTVT.

The chain couples TRBV27 to TRBJ1-3, with D unresolved. Germline lookup yields CDR1 MNHEY and CDR2 SMNVEV (reference sequence). This CDR3 has 16 amino acids. V was clipped by 5 bases and J by 5 bases, with 19 bases between them. Here the CDR3 DNA reads TGTGCCAGCAGTCCGGCCCTCCCGTTGTTTCGAAACACCATATATTTT. Translating it yields CASSPALPLFRNTIYF.

The chain joins TRBV5-6 to TRBJ1-5; D might be TRBD1 (5 bases). Looked up from germline, CDR1 is SGHDT and CDR2 is YYEEEE. There are 15 residues in the CDR3. Trimming stripped 3 bases from V and 5 bases from J, with 15 bases between. The CDR3 DNA reads TGTGCCAGCAGCTCCGGGTGGGGGAACGATCAGCCCCAGCATTTT. This encodes CASSSGWGNDQPQHF.

The chain combines TRBV19 with TRBJ2-1; TRBD2 might be the D (5 bases). V lost 4 bases and J 5 bases, leaving 15 bases between the germline ends. Germline V gene data show CDR1 as LNHDA and CDR2 as SQIVND (reference sequence). CDR3 length equals 15 residues. DNA for the CDR3: TGTGCCAGTAGTACAACTAGTTGGGCCCACAATGAGCAGTTCTTC. Its translation is CASSTTSWAHNEQFF.